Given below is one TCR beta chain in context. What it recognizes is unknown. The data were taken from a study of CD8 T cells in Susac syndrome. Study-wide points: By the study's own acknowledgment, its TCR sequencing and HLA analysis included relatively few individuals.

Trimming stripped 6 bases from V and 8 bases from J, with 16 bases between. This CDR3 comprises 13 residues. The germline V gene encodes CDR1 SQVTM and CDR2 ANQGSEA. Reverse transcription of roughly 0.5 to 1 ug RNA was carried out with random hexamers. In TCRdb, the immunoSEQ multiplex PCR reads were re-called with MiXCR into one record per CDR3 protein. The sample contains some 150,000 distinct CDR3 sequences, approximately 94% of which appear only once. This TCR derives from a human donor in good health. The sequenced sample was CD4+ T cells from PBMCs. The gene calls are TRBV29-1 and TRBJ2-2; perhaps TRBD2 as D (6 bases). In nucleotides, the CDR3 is TGCAGCGTCCGTCCCGGGACTGCTGGGGAGCTGTTTTTT. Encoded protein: CSVRPGTAGELFF.